The 6 T cell receptor beta chains below all came from one sample that was sequenced in a study of blood T cells in healthy people across ages. The use of a sample-barcoded 5' primer and a J-beta primer mix characterized a second PCR of roughly 7 to 11 cycles. TCRdb recomputed calls from the 5' RACE reads with MiXCR, one row per CDR3 protein. The table lists about 830,000 distinct CDR3 sequences, about 62% of them singletons. The sample consisted of blood. These receptors originate from a man aged 30 to 39 in good health.

The chain carries TRBV7-3 and TRBJ2-3, with TRBD2 identical over 14 bases. Germline values: CDR1 SGHTA, CDR2 FQGTGA. The CDR3 is 17 residues long. The junction had 4 bases not matched to a gene; V was cut back by 3 bases and J by 2 bases. CDR3: CASSLRLAGGLTDTQYF. As DNA, the CDR3 is TGTGCCAGCAGCTTGCGACTAGCGGGGGGGCTCACAGATACGCAGTATTTT.

V usage is TRBV7-9 and J usage is TRBJ2-5, with D unclear. This CDR3 has 11 amino acids. Trimming removed 8 bases at V and 5 bases at J, with 9 bases between. CDR1 and CDR2 from the germline V gene are SEHNR and FQNEAQ (reference sequence). The CDR3 DNA is TGTGCCAGCTGGCGCGAGGAGACCCAGTACTTC. This translates into CASWREETQYF.

The chain has TRBV7-6 and TRBJ2-5; D call uncertain. TRBJ2-1 matches the DNA end more closely, so the J call is doubtful. CDR3 length equals 13 residues. CDR1 is SGHVS and CDR2 is FNYEAQ in the germline V gene. The CDR3: CASSPGLDHQQFF. The CDR3 DNA follows: TGTGCCAGCAGCCCCGGTCTGGACCACCAGCAGTTCTTC.

The genes are TRBV30 and TRBJ2-6; D gene unclear. CDR1 is GTSNPN, CDR2 SVGIG, per germline (reference sequence). V dropped 1 base and J dropped 2 bases, with 9 bases sitting between them. The CDR3 length is 15 residues. The CDR3 sequence: CAWSAQIPGANVLTF. In nucleotides, the CDR3 is TGTGCCTGGAGTGCCCAGATTCCTGGGGCCAACGTCCTGACTTTC.

CDR3 residues: CASSLVADNSPLHF. The CDR3 DNA sequence: TGTGCCAGCAGCTTAGTTGCGGATAATTCACCCCTCCACTTT. The rearrangement links TRBV7-2 to TRBJ1-6; unclear D gene. Trimming took 1 base from V and 5 from J, leaving 6 bases between them. The CDR3 sequence is 14 residues long. Germline V lookup: CDR1 SGHTA, CDR2 FQGNSA.

CDR3 amino acids: CSARPRTGGLLGYGYTF. CDR3 DNA sequence: TGCAGTGCCCGCCCTCGGACAGGGGGCTTATTGGGGTATGGCTACACCTTC. V is TRBV20-1 and J is TRBJ1-2; 11 bases are a match to TRBD1. CDR3 length: 17 amino acids. The germline V gene has CDR1 DFQATT and CDR2 SNEGSKA (reference sequence). Trimming at V came to 6 bases and at J to 5 bases, leaving 17 bases not matched to a gene.